In its sample, the clone carrying this TCR beta chain was seen many times. These data belong to a study of regulatory T cells in long-lasting Graves disease. Time point described: persistent/refractory GD, antithyroid drugs over 5 years with positive TRAb. After RNA was extracted from PBMCs, the TCR library was made from it. Both iRepertoire HTBI primers and Arm-PCR of CDR3 regions were used to build the TCR beta libraries. TCRdb re-derived calls from the multiplex PCR reads in MiXCR, one entry per CDR3 protein. Seen here are 350,000 to 500,000 distinct CDR3 sequences, 21% observed once, and the top ten hold around 15%. The CDR3 has 14 residues. The ends were cut back, 5 bases at V and 0 bases at J, with 7 bases in the middle.

The sequence was obtained from a female donor with Graves disease. The chain joins TRBV12-3 or TRBV12-4 to TRBJ1-4; D is unclear. The sample was peripheral blood mononuclear cells (PBMCs), taken when the disease was refractory, from a patient treated with antithyroid drugs. In nucleotides, the CDR3 is TGTGCCAGCAGTGAGGGAGCAACTAATGAAAAACTGTTTTTT. Translating gives CASSEGATNEKLFF.